This is a list of T cell receptor beta chains from one sample in a study of blood T cell repertoires in COVID-19. Some clones are missing from TCRdb's copy, which holds only in-frame ones; the method was immunoSEQ multiplex PCR. The sample includes tens of thousands of clones, 88% of them seen just once. Sample: peripheral blood. The origin of the receptors is a man aged 55 to 70 with COVID-19, enrolled during active disease. Each CDR3 is given with its conserved first and last residue.

J: TRBJ2-1
V: TRBV6-4
CDR3: CASSDGSGKANEQFF

J: TRBJ1-3
V: TRBV10-3
CDR3: CAITSGVATGNTIYF

J: TRBJ1-1
V: TRBV7-9
CDR3: CASDRMNTEAFF

J: TRBJ2-7
V: TRBV6-2/TRBV6-3
CDR3: CASSSEGGPAYEQYF

J: TRBJ1-1
V: TRBV6-5
CDR3: CASSYSRGSNTEAFF

J: TRBJ2-1
V: TRBV18
CDR3: CASSPLSSGIYNEQFF

J: TRBJ2-3
V: TRBV28
CDR3: CASRAGPATDTQYF

J: TRBJ2-1
V: TRBV5-5
CDR3: CASSLRDISSYNEQFF

J: TRBJ1-2
V: TRBV4-2
CDR3: CASSHRGERGYTF

J: TRBJ2-7
V: TRBV3-1/TRBV3-2
CDR3: CASSQDTRDPTPEQYF

J: TRBJ1-1
V: TRBV19
CDR3: CASSIGDAGGTEAFF

J: TRBJ1-2
V: TRBV11-3
CDR3: CASSRREELANYGYTF

J: TRBJ1-5
V: TRBV3-1/TRBV3-2
CDR3: CASSQDNAGRYQPQHF

J: TRBJ1-5
V: TRBV2
CDR3: CASSEGDRGMRQPQHF

J: TRBJ1-5
V: TRBV19
CDR3: CASSRPQGVGNQPQHF

J: TRBJ1-1
V: TRBV6-1
CDR3: CASSEAMGQGNTEAFF

J: TRBJ2-7
V: TRBV19
CDR3: CASSVWGKSSYEQYF

J: TRBJ1-1
V: TRBV4-2
CDR3: CASSQVGQGTNTEAFF

J: TRBJ1-2
V: TRBV4-3
CDR3: CASSQGPTGEGYTF

J: TRBJ1-6
V: TRBV15
CDR3: CATSRVGIRSPLHF

J: TRBJ1-2
V: TRBV7-2
CDR3: CASSSGVGGYTF

J: TRBJ1-1
V: TRBV3-1/TRBV3-2
CDR3: CASSQRFSTEAFF

J: TRBJ1-5
V: TRBV6-5
CDR3: CASSYRGSNQPQHF

J: TRBJ1-3
V: TRBV5-1
CDR3: CASSPDSGANTIYF

J: TRBJ2-5
V: TRBV9
CDR3: CASSVAVGGTGETQYF

J: TRBJ2-2
V: TRBV3-1/TRBV3-2
CDR3: CASSQVWRGIGELFF

J: TRBJ2-7
V: TRBV9
CDR3: CASSVAASTDYEQYF

J: TRBJ1-1
V: TRBV5-1
CDR3: CASSLATGGETEAFF

J: TRBJ2-1
V: TRBV29-1
CDR3: CSVEGTGGAEQFF

J: TRBJ2-3
V: TRBV5-1
CDR3: CASSSTGASTSTDTQYF

J: TRBJ2-7
V: TRBV7-9
CDR3: CASSLAAAGGHEQYF

J: TRBJ1-1
V: TRBV28
CDR3: CASGIQVNTEAFF